What follows are 31 T cell receptor beta chains derived from one specimen sequenced in a study of radiotherapy plus CTLA-4 blockade in lung cancer (dated by TCRdb to the late 2010s). Library construction relied on the immunoSEQ multiplex PCR assay. Sourced from immuneACCESS, this table was stored by TCRdb with only in-frame sequences that have V and J called. A share of the clones is absent; for the studies checked, an unresolved V gene accounts for under half, and the remainder has no known explanation. Recorded for this sample are approximately 80,000 clones; just under 75% of them occurred a single time. The ten largest clones capture approximately 9.9% of the sample. The starting material was peripheral blood, obtained from a patient treated with radiotherapy plus ipilimumab. The receptors were gathered from a human donor with non-small cell lung cancer whose response to radiotherapy plus ipilimumab could not be evaluated.

This clone was observed a few times. This chain links TRBV5-1 with TRBJ2-7; TRBD2 aligns across 9 bases. Germline V CDR1 and CDR2: SGHRS, YFSETQ. The CDR3 covers 13 residues. J lost 6 bases, V lost 9 bases, and 10 bases had no gene match. This CDR3 reads CATGPSGIGEQYF. In DNA, the CDR3 is TGCGCCACCGGACCTAGCGGGATCGGCGAGCAGTACTTC.

The chain joins TRBV5-1 to TRBJ2-2, with TRBD2 matching 10 bases. V shed 7 bases, J shed 7 bases, and the junction held 10 bases outside the gene matches. From germline, CDR1 is SGHRS and CDR2 YFSETQ. The CDR3 totals 15 residues. CDR3 sequence reads: CASRRTSGNDGELFF. Written as DNA, the CDR3 is TGCGCCAGCCGCCGGACTAGCGGAAACGACGGGGAGCTGTTTTTT.

The CDR3 sequence: CASSLSRSNEKLFF. CDR3 nucleotides: TGTGCCAGCAGCTTAAGTCGGAGCAATGAAAAACTGTTTTTT. The V gene is TRBV7-2, the J gene TRBJ1-4; unclear D gene. The CDR3 is 14 amino acids. Germline values: CDR1 SGHTA, CDR2 FQGNSA. Between the trimmed V and J ends, which lost 2 bases and 5 bases, there was a span of 9 bases.

This clone was picked up a small number of times. CDR3 sequence (DNA): TGTGCCTGGGCGGAACCGAACACCGGGGAGCTGTTTTTT. Its protein product is CAWAEPNTGELFF. The rearrangement links TRBV30 to TRBJ2-2; D not resolved. The V end lost 5 bases, the J end lost 0 bases, and 7 bases lay between the germline ends. CDR3 size: 13 residues. Germline V gives CDR1 GTSNPN, CDR2 SVGIG (reference sequence).

The chain joins TRBV28 to TRBJ1-2, with 8 bases aligning to TRBD1. The CDR3 length is 14 residues. The germline V gene has CDR1 MDHEN and CDR2 SYDVKM. The ends lost 1 base at V and 7 bases at J; junction bases unmatched: 5. CDR3 DNA sequence: TGTGCCAGCAGTTTATCCGGACAGGGCAGTGGCTACACCTTC. Its protein product is CASSLSGQGSGYTF.

This rearrangement joins TRBV11-3 to TRBJ1-3; D not resolved. The CDR3 is made up of 15 amino acids. Trimming took off 2 bases at V and 4 bases at J, with 12 bases between the two ends. Per germline, CDR1 SGHNT and CDR2 YENEEA. The CDR3 protein is CASSLSTAAGNTIYF. As DNA, the CDR3 is TGTGCCAGCAGCTTATCAACCGCGGCGGGAAACACCATATATTTT.

This chain connects TRBV27 to TRBJ2-1; 11 nucleotides align to TRBD2. The trim removed 0 bases at V and 8 bases at J, leaving 9 bases unmatched. The germline V gene has CDR1 MNHEY and CDR2 SMNVEV (reference sequence). The CDR3 runs 17 residues. The chain's CDR3 is CASSLSHTSGSWHEQFF. The CDR3 bases are TGTGCCAGCAGTTTATCGCATACTAGCGGGAGTTGGCATGAGCAGTTCTTC.

In its sample, this clone was seen a few times. The chain employs TRBV7-6 and TRBJ2-5, with 10 bases fitting TRBD1. The J call is uncertain, as TRBJ2-7 better fits the DNA end. This CDR3 contains 15 residues. CDR1 is SGHVS and CDR2 is FNYEAQ in the germline V gene. The CDR3 protein is CASSLGGQGTYEQYF. Written as DNA, the CDR3 is TGTGCCAGCAGCTTAGGGGGACAGGGGACCTACGAGCAGTACTTC.

The genes are TRBV19 and TRBJ2-2; no clear D. V dropped 7 bases and J dropped 5 bases, with 11 bases sitting between them. There are 13 residues in the CDR3. Germline loops: CDR1 LNHDA, CDR2 SQIVND (reference sequence). In DNA form, the CDR3 reads TGTGCCAGTAAAAACCTATGGACCGGGGAGCTGTTTTTT. Protein: CASKNLWTGELFF.

The J gene is TRBJ1-2, the V gene TRBV7-3, with TRBD1 identical over 8 bases. Germline V lookup: CDR1 SGHTA, CDR2 FQGTGA. The trim removed 6 bases at V and 6 bases at J, leaving 6 bases unmatched. The length of the CDR3 is 13 residues. CDR3 protein: CASSPGQGDGYTF. CDR3 in DNA: TGTGCCAGCAGTCCCGGACAGGGTGATGGCTACACCTTC.

The rearrangement uses TRBV5-1 and TRBJ1-1; perhaps TRBD1 as D (6 bases). The length of the CDR3 is 14 residues. Trimming cost V 0 bases and J 4 bases, with 10 bases left between them. Germline values: CDR1 SGHRS, CDR2 YFSETQ. The CDR3 protein is CASSLGIRGTEAFF. The CDR3 DNA sequence: TGCGCCAGCAGCTTGGGCATCAGGGGCACTGAAGCTTTCTTT. Supplemented by reference TRBV5-1 and TRBJ1-1, the full variable domain reads KAGVTQTPRYLIKTRGQQVTLSCSPISGHRSVSWYQQTPGQGLQFLFEYFSETQRNKGNFPGRFSGRQFSNSRSEMNVSTLELGDSALYLCASSLGIRGTEAFFGQGTRLTVV.

The chain joins TRBV7-2 to TRBJ2-7; the D gene could be TRBD1 or TRBD2 (6 bases each). Germline CDR1 and CDR2: SGHTA and FQGNSA. The V end lost 5 bases, the J end lost 3 bases, and 14 bases lay between the germline ends. This CDR3 region has 14 residues. The CDR3 here is CASSIGGGNYEQYF. In nucleotides, the CDR3 is TGTGCCAGCAGCATAGGGGGAGGAAACTACGAGCAGTACTTC. The full variable domain, its missing parts supplied by reference TRBV7-2 and TRBJ2-7, is GAGVSQSPSNKVTEKGKDVELRCDPISGHTALYWYRQSLGQGLEFLIYFQGNSAPDKSGLPSDRFSAERTGGSVSTLTIQRTQQEDSAVYLCASSIGGGNYEQYFGPGTRLTVT.

This sequence joins TRBV29-1 and TRBJ1-1, with TRBD1 identical over 12 bases. Germline V gives CDR1 SQVTM, CDR2 ANQGSEA. The CDR3 loop spans 13 amino acids. V dropped 7 bases and J dropped 7; count of bases not matched to a gene: 7. The CDR3, as DNA: TGCAGCGAGGGGGGACAGGGGGCGGATGAAGCTTTCTTT. Encoded protein: CSEGGQGADEAFF.

The chain is built from TRBV28 and TRBJ2-1; TRBD1 agrees at 8 bases. V was pared by 4 bases and J by 6 bases, with 14 bases of the junction left unmatched. Germline loops: CDR1 MDHEN, CDR2 SYDVKM. The CDR3 length is 17 residues. As DNA, the CDR3 is TGTGCCAGCAGTTCCACCTCCAGGGGGCAGCTGGCCAATGAGCAGTTCTTC. It yields the protein CASSSTSRGQLANEQFF.

The sample holds a few counts of this clone. The chain recombines TRBV6-5 with TRBJ1-6; 7 bases map to TRBD1. CDR1 MNHEY and CDR2 SVGAGI come from the germline V gene. CDR3 length: 14 residues. Germline trimming cut 6 bases from V and 8 bases from J; bases unmatched to any gene: 7. Here the CDR3 DNA reads TGTGCCAGCAGAGTATTGACAGGGCATTCACCCCTCCACTTT. Amino acid sequence: CASRVLTGHSPLHF.

This clone appeared a few times. The V and J genes are TRBV7-9 and TRBJ2-4; possible D gene TRBD2, 6 bases. Trimming cost V 5 bases and J 3 bases, with 11 bases left between them. Germline CDR1 SEHNR, CDR2 FQNEAQ (reference sequence). The CDR3 is 14 amino acids. The CDR3 DNA is TGTGCCAGCAGCGGCGGGGAGGACAAAAACATTCAGTACTTC. It encodes CASSGGEDKNIQYF.

The rearrangement links TRBV4-2 to TRBJ2-5; 9 bases are a match to TRBD2. With 4 bases clipped from V and 0 bases from J, the junction kept 6 bases outside the gene matches. This CDR3 contains 16 residues. Looked up from germline, CDR1 is LGHNA and CDR2 is YNFKEQ. The CDR3 DNA reads TGTGCCAGCAGCCCGACGGTAGCGGGGGACCAAGAGACCCAGTACTTC. Protein product: CASSPTVAGDQETQYF.

The CDR3 reads CASRGRVAGYSYNEQFF. The CDR3 bases are TGCGCCAGCAGGGGCAGGGTCGCGGGGTACTCCTACAATGAGCAGTTCTTC. The V and J genes are TRBV5-1 and TRBJ2-1; D might be TRBD2 (6 bases). Trimming pared 5 bases from V and 0 bases from J, leaving 18 bases between. CDR1 is SGHRS and CDR2 is YFSETQ in the germline V gene. The CDR3 spans 17 residues.

The chain links TRBV2 to TRBJ2-1; possible D gene TRBD2, 5 bases. Trimming removed 6 bases at V and 11 bases at J, with 20 bases between. Germline V gene data show CDR1 as SNHLY and CDR2 as FYNNEI. The CDR3 contains 14 residues. Written as DNA, the CDR3 is TGTGCCAGCAGCCTCATCCTCGTTGCGGGCAAGCAGTTCTTC. As protein: CASSLILVAGKQFF.

This clone occurred a few times. The chain combines TRBV6-1 with TRBJ1-4; 10 nucleotides line up with TRBD1. The CDR3 extends over 14 amino acids. Germline V gene sequence: CDR1 MNHNS, CDR2 SASEGT. The V gene end was trimmed by 5 bases and the J gene end by 7 bases; junction bases not matched to a gene: 4. The CDR3 DNA is TGTGCCAGCAGTACCGGGACAGGGGCTGAAAAACTGTTTTTT. Translated, it gives CASSTGTGAEKLFF.

This clone was seen a handful of times. The chain is built from TRBV7-9 and TRBJ1-4, with TRBD1 identical over 7 bases. V trimming: 1 base; J trimming: 4 bases; junction bases outside the gene matches: 9. The CDR3 is 17 amino acids. CDR1 SEHNR and CDR2 FQNEAQ come from the germline V gene (reference sequence). In nucleotides, the CDR3 is TGTGCCAGCAGCTTAGAGGCGCGGACAGGCCTTAATGAAAAACTGTTTTTT. This gives the protein CASSLEARTGLNEKLFF.

J is TRBJ2-1 and V is TRBV13; the D gene is possibly TRBD1 (6 bases). Per the germline V gene, CDR1 is PRHDT and CDR2 is FYEKMQ (reference sequence). There are 16 residues in the CDR3. V lost 3 bases and J lost 5, with 17 bases in between. DNA for the CDR3: TGTGCCAGCAGCTTTGGTGTGGGACAAATTAACAATGAGCAGTTCTTC. Residues: CASSFGVGQINNEQFF.

The chain combines TRBV4-2 with TRBJ2-3, with TRBD2 matching over 8 bases. CDR1 is LGHNA, CDR2 YNFKEQ, per germline. The trim removed 0 bases at V and 1 base at J, leaving 9 bases unmatched. The CDR3 has 18 amino acids. The CDR3 loop reads CASSQDQGETSGTDTQYF. Written as DNA, the CDR3 is TGTGCCAGCAGCCAAGATCAGGGCGAGACTAGCGGCACAGATACGCAGTATTTT.

The rearrangement joins TRBV30 to TRBJ1-1, with a possible D match to TRBD1 (6 bases). Germline CDR1 reads GTSNPN; CDR2 reads SVGIG (reference sequence). There are 14 residues in the CDR3. With 0 bases removed from V and 10 bases from J, the gap between germline ends came to 18 bases. The CDR3 DNA reads as TGTGCCTGGAGTGTACCCGTTCGGTCAGGGGTAGCTTTCTTT. Translation gives CAWSVPVRSGVAFF.

The chain carries TRBV6-6 and TRBJ1-1; TRBD1 matches at 7 bases. Looked up from germline, CDR1 is MNHNY and CDR2 is SVGAGI (reference sequence). With 5 bases clipped from V and 1 base from J, the junction kept 4 bases outside the gene matches. CDR3 length: 14 amino acids. The CDR3 loop reads CASSRDRANTEAFF. The CDR3 nucleotides are TGTGCCAGCAGTCGTGACAGGGCGAACACTGAAGCTTTCTTT.

The chain carries TRBV4-3 and TRBJ2-1; 8 nucleotides match TRBD1. In germline, CDR1 is LGHNA, CDR2 YSLEER. V lost 2 bases, J lost 0 bases, and 3 bases stayed unmatched. This CDR3 has 16 amino acids. CDR3 residues: CASSQWTGSSYNEQFF. The CDR3 region has the DNA TGCGCCAGCAGCCAATGGACAGGGAGCTCCTACAATGAGCAGTTCTTC.

V and J are TRBV9 and TRBJ1-2, with D perhaps TRBD1 (6 bases). The CDR3 is 15 amino acids. The germline gives CDR1 SGDLS, CDR2 YYNGEE. V lost 4 bases and J 4 bases, leaving 17 bases between the germline ends. The CDR3 loop is CASSPHQEQGYGYTF. The CDR3, as DNA: TGTGCCAGCAGCCCCCATCAGGAACAGGGCTATGGCTACACCTTC.

This sequence joins TRBV27 and TRBJ2-7, with TRBD2 as a possible D gene (6 bases). CDR1 and CDR2 from the germline V gene are MNHEY and SMNVEV (reference sequence). Trimming took off 3 bases at V and 3 bases at J, with 15 bases between the two ends. The CDR3 length is 15 residues. CDR3 residues: CASSFLLGRSYEQYF. The CDR3 coding sequence is TGTGCCAGCAGTTTTCTTCTAGGGAGGAGCTACGAGCAGTACTTC.

This rearrangement joins TRBV6-1 to TRBJ1-2, with D unresolved. Trimming left V 2 bases short and J 4 bases short, with 11 bases between. The germline V gene encodes CDR1 MNHNS and CDR2 SASEGT. The CDR3 is 14 residues long. CDR3 protein: CASSEPTAAYGYTF. CDR3 nucleotide sequence: TGTGCCAGCAGTGAACCTACAGCCGCCTATGGCTACACCTTC.

V usage is TRBV29-1 and J usage is TRBJ2-1; 10 positions match TRBD1. The V and J ends lost 1 base and 14 bases, in that order; junction bases with no gene match: 5. Germline CDR1 SQVTM, CDR2 ANQGSEA. This CDR3 is built from 12 residues. The CDR3 DNA reads as TGCAGCGTTGAAGGGACAGGGGGTCGAAAGTTCTTC. Translating gives CSVEGTGGRKFF.

The CDR3 DNA sequence: TGTGCCAGCAGTCCGGGACACGGGGAAAAACTGTTTTTT. Translated, it gives CASSPGHGEKLFF. V gene TRBV2 combines with J gene TRBJ1-4, with a tentative D call TRBD1 (6 bases). The CDR3 covers 13 residues. The V end was cut by 5 bases, the J end by 8 bases, with 12 bases between. Germline CDR1 reads SNHLY; CDR2 reads FYNNEI.